This TCR beta chain was observed in a study of blood T cell repertoires in COVID-19 (dated by TCRdb to 2020 to 2022). A note on the overall study: Samples from collaborators originated in the United States, Italy and Spain and spanned both the acute and convalescent phases of COVID-19. The repertoires were released in a freely available public database meant as a resource for research on the immune response to SARS-CoV-2. Nearly every sample came with metadata listing a de-identified subject ID, COVID-19 status, age in years and sex. The material from the prospective study consisted of cDNA or gDNA derived from T cells, B-cell-depleted T cells, or PBMCs. Where HLA class I and class II types were available, the types were taken from metadata supplied by the sample provider, not from assay-based typing. The samples were drawn from two sources: the first 160 participants of the ongoing ImmuneRACE study, and 1,254 subjects contributed by 6 global collaborators. Deeply sampled blood TCRbeta repertoires from subjects exposed to, actively infected with, or recovered from COVID-19 were included in the dataset.

CDR1 MNHEY and CDR2 SVGAGI were looked up in the germline V gene. V is reduced by 3 bases and J by 3 bases, leaving a spacing of 8 bases between them. The CDR3 starts with the cysteine, ends with the phenylalanine, and has 13 residues. Just the 39-base CDR3 DNA is kept, in frame starting at base 1. TCRbeta CDR3 regions were amplified from genomic DNA by means of the immunoSEQ Assay, a bias-controlled multiplex PCR. In the original analysis: The number of nucleated cells in each sample was estimated from the amplification of reference gene primers within the assay. To quantify the absolute abundance of each unique TCRbeta CDR3 rearrangement, sequence reads were collapsed and filtered. For each sample, productive Simpson clonality was calculated as the square root of Simpson's diversity index over productive rearrangements. As stored in TCRdb, this immuneACCESS dataset retains in-frame rearrangements with V and J assigned. A fraction of the clones does not appear; measured against another copy, unresolved V genes explain less than half of the discrepancy, and the remainder lacks a known reason. V and J calls and clone size are given by that table; D and trimming were obtained from the DNA. This sample gives hundreds of thousands of clones in total; about 86% of them show up just once. Under 15% of the sample comes from the top ten.

This clone was found once. What antigen it recognizes has not been identified. No clone much larger than this one lies a single base away; base qualities are absent. One collaborating source in Seattle enrolled patients during active infection and followed them longitudinally through the course of disease. The collaborating institutions used their own protocols to collect whole blood in K2EDTA tubes. For TCRbeta analysis, collaborators shipped samples in one of three forms: frozen whole blood, isolated PBMCs, or DNA extracted from either of those sample types. Broad study findings and their caveats: How much clinical and demographic metadata was included differed by source and by participant, and the metadata was provided uncurated.

The specimen sequenced was peripheral blood. The sequence joins TRBV6-5 to TRBJ1-1, and possibly TRBD1, on 6 matching bases. The clonotype was recovered from a woman between 65 and 79 years old with COVID-19, enrolled during active disease. The CDR3 sequence is CASSYGGHTEAFF. In nucleotide form, the sequence is TGTGCCAGCAGTTATGGGGGCCACACTGAAGCTTTCTTT.